The rows below give T cell receptor beta chains drawn from one sample of a study of T cell changes during pregnancy in multiple sclerosis. Clones were sequenced by immunoSEQ multiplex PCR, and TCRdb holds only the in-frame ones, with some missing. The sample lists tens of thousands of clones; 90% to 95% were seen once. The sequences come from CD4+ T cells from peripheral blood mononuclear cells, collected before pregnancy. The source of these receptors is a female donor with multiple sclerosis, enrolled in a pregnancy study. CDR3s leave out the opening cysteine and the closing phenylalanine or tryptophan.

j_call v_call cdr3_aa
TRBJ1-2 TRBV9 ASSERTADVSSGYT
TRBJ2-3 TRBV9 ASSVDRTTDTQY
TRBJ2-2 TRBV7-6 ASSLGLAGSSTGELF
TRBJ1-1 TRBV18 ASSPMTGESTEAF
TRBJ2-7 TRBV10-3 AIRGAGETYEQY
TRBJ2-7 TRBV28 ASSTSQGGRSEQY
TRBJ1-1 TRBV19 ASSIDRRGQGMNTEAF
TRBJ1-3 TRBV29-1 SVEKGISGNTIY
TRBJ2-5 TRBV6-6 ASRGLETQY
TRBJ1-2 TRBV6-5 ASSSLGGDYGYT
TRBJ2-3 TRBV10-2 ASSYPLHKLAQSTDTQY
TRBJ2-3 TRBV18 ASSPLSLAGTDTQY
TRBJ1-1 TRBV7-2 ASSPRQVGTEAF
TRBJ2-7 TRBV18 ASSPDRGTYEQY
TRBJ2-1 TRBV28 ASSRPRTAYNEQF
TRBJ1-4 TRBV30 AWSRTGTANEKLF
TRBJ1-1 TRBV5-1 ASSLVVGGTEAF
TRBJ2-3 TRBV4-2 ASSQAGASGRGDTQY
TRBJ1-5 TRBV12-5 ASGRTGRYQPQH
TRBJ2-3 TRBV7-2 ASSLELAVDTQY
TRBJ1-1 TRBV6-1 ASRATGGSTEAF
TRBJ2-5 TRBV18 ASSPLAGETQY
TRBJ2-1 TRBV29-1 SSSRDSGGNEQF
TRBJ2-2 TRBV4-1 ASSQTTSGRAFVGELF
TRBJ1-2 TRBV6-6 ASRRATGEIYGYT
TRBJ2-5 TRBV4-2 ASSRGASAGRLQETQY
TRBJ2-2 TRBV4-1 ASSQIGRNTGELF
TRBJ1-2 TRBV5-1 ASSSPMGQSYGYT
TRBJ2-7 TRBV29-1 SVFGEYEQY
TRBJ2-4 TRBV21-1 ASSDSDRGEVLVKNIQY
TRBJ2-2 TRBV6-1 ASSGGPGGRWTGELF
TRBJ1-5 TRBV2 ASSEGFRNQPQH
TRBJ2-2 TRBV19 ATAGRTGELF
TRBJ2-7 TRBV10-3 AIRLGGADYEQY
TRBJ1-2 TRBV2 ASSEGGGKANYGYT
TRBJ2-1 TRBV5-1 ASSSYRGDSNEQF
TRBJ2-1 TRBV5-4 ASSPRLAANNEQF